The next 31 T cell receptor beta chains were all read from a single sample in a study of monozygotic twins with inflammatory bowel disease. From its re-call of the 5' RACE reads, TCRdb lists each CDR3 protein once, without DNA. The table lists 110,000 or so distinct CDR3 sequences. Sequenced: blood. These TCRs come from a human donor with ulcerative colitis or Crohn's disease, or a healthy co-twin of an affected twin (not recorded which).

The gene calls are TRBV20-1 and TRBJ1-1; without DNA, the TCRdb call of TRBD1 cannot be checked. This CDR3 contains 13 residues. Germline CDR1 reads DFQATT; CDR2 reads SNEGSKA (reference sequence). The CDR3 region is CRVGDRVVPEAFF.

The chain joins TRBV5-1 to TRBJ2-3; TCRdb indicates TRBD1, and absent DNA this call remains unverified. Germline V gene data show CDR1 as SGHRS and CDR2 as YFSETQ. This CDR3 has 15 amino acids. CDR3 sequence: CASSPQGGGADTQYF.

The J gene is TRBJ2-5, the V gene TRBV12-3 or TRBV12-4; TCRdb names TRBD2, which stays unverified in the absence of DNA. The CDR3 consists of 12 residues. CDR3 loop: CASSRGGETQYF.

V is TRBV12-3 or TRBV12-4 and J is TRBJ2-1; lacking DNA, the TRBD2 call made by TCRdb goes unchecked. The CDR3 length is 12 residues. This CDR3 reads CSSSPSNNEQFF.

The chain recombines TRBV24-1 with TRBJ2-1. Germline V lookup: CDR1 KGHDR, CDR2 SFDVKD. The CDR3 runs to 11 residues. The CDR3 spells CATSETNEQFF.

The chain carries TRBV2 and TRBJ1-1. CDR1 SNHLY and CDR2 FYNNEI come from the germline V gene. The CDR3 sequence is 12 residues long. CDR3 in amino acids: CASSEPNTEAFF.

This chain uses TRBV6-1 with TRBJ1-2. The CDR3 sequence is 16 residues long. CDR1 is MNHNS, CDR2 SASEGT, per germline. This CDR3 reads CASSLGGGSSYYGYTF.

The V call is TRBV5-1, the J call TRBJ1-5. Germline-derived CDR1 and CDR2 are SGHRS and YFSETQ. The length of the CDR3 is 14 residues. CDR3 region: CASSPRDFNQPQHF.

The V gene is TRBV5-1, the J gene TRBJ2-7; TCRdb's D call, TRBD1, is unchecked because there is no DNA. The CDR3 is 13 amino acids. Germline loops: CDR1 SGHRS, CDR2 YFSETQ. The CDR3 protein is CASSVPGGYEQYF.

V gene TRBV6-2 or TRBV6-3 combines with J gene TRBJ1-5; the TRBD1 assignment by TCRdb is unverifiable without DNA. The CDR3 has 14 residues. Germline V gene sequence: CDR1 MNHEY, CDR2 SVGEGT. CDR3 protein: CASSPVGWRQPQHF.

The rearrangement joins TRBV27 to TRBJ1-5; TCRdb proposes TRBD1, but this gene call is untestable without DNA. From germline, CDR1 is MNHEY and CDR2 SMNVEV (reference sequence). The CDR3 consists of 15 residues. CDR3 in amino acids: CASSPDRASNQPQHF.

The chain links TRBV12-3 or TRBV12-4 to TRBJ2-2; TCRdb gives TRBD2 as the D gene, but with no DNA this cannot be confirmed. The CDR3 has 14 residues. The CDR3 sequence is CASTWTANTGELFF.

The rearrangement links TRBV6-2 or TRBV6-3 to TRBJ1-2; TCRdb lists TRBD1, though no DNA is available to test this call. Germline V gene lookup returns CDR1 MNHEY and CDR2 SVGEGT. This CDR3 is 15 amino acids long. CDR3 residues: CASNRIDRFGSGYTF.

V usage is TRBV5-1 and J usage is TRBJ2-7; TCRdb calls TRBD1, which cannot be checked without DNA. The germline CDR1 and CDR2 sequences are SGHRS and YFSETQ. The CDR3 length is 17 residues. The CDR3 loop is CASSQRTGGSASYEQYF.

The genes are TRBV7-2 and TRBJ1-3. CDR1 SGHTA and CDR2 FQGNSA come from the germline V gene. This CDR3 has 14 residues. The CDR3 loop reads CASSLALTGNTIYF.

The rearrangement uses TRBV4-1 and TRBJ1-2; with no DNA, the TCRdb D assignment of TRBD1 cannot be verified. This CDR3 comprises 14 residues. Germline V gene sequence: CDR1 MGHRA, CDR2 YSYEKL. CDR3 protein: CASSQETVSYGYTF.

The rearrangement uses TRBV11-3 and TRBJ1-1. CDR1 SGHNT and CDR2 YENEEA come from the germline V gene. This CDR3 comprises 14 residues. The CDR3: CASSLDLQSTEAFF.

The chain combines TRBV27 with TRBJ1-1; TCRdb's assignment of TRBD1 cannot be checked, as there is no DNA. CDR1 and CDR2 from the germline V gene are MNHEY and SMNVEV (reference sequence). There are 13 residues in the CDR3. CDR3 protein: CASSFGTDAEAFF.

The V and J genes are TRBV7-2 and TRBJ1-2; TCRdb outputs TRBD1, but without DNA this stays unchecked. Germline V gene data show CDR1 as SGHTA and CDR2 as FQGNSA. The CDR3 is made up of 12 amino acids. CDR3 sequence reads: CASSGQRLGYTF. Looking up the rest from reference TRBV7-2 and TRBJ1-2 gives the full variable domain: GAGVSQSPSNKVTEKGKDVELRCDPISGHTALYWYRQSLGQGLEFLIYFQGNSAPDKSGLPSDRFSAERTGGSVSTLTIQRTQQEDSAVYLCASSGQRLGYTFGSGTRLTVV.

The CDR3 sequence: CASSQDPGSTTEQYF. This chain links TRBV4-1 with TRBJ2-7. Germline V gene sequence: CDR1 MGHRA, CDR2 YSYEKL. This CDR3 region has 15 residues.

The chain employs TRBV6-4 and TRBJ1-1. The germline CDR1 and CDR2 sequences are MRHNA and SNTAGT. This CDR3 has 13 residues. The CDR3 sequence is CASSGMMNTEAFF.

The chain links TRBV11-2 to TRBJ1-2; the TCRdb D gene call, TRBD1, has no DNA to confirm it. The V gene's germline CDR1 is SGHAT and CDR2 FQNNGV. This CDR3 contains 14 residues. The CDR3: CASSFGQGNYGYTF.

The chain combines TRBV7-9 with TRBJ1-1. In germline, CDR1 is SEHNR, CDR2 FQNEAQ (reference sequence). The CDR3 extends over 14 amino acids. CDR3 loop: CASSHRALDTEAFF.

This chain links TRBV6-6 with TRBJ1-4; TCRdb's D gene call, TRBD1, goes unchecked for lack of DNA. The CDR3 spans 14 residues. Germline V lookup: CDR1 MNHNY, CDR2 SVGAGI (reference sequence). The chain's CDR3 is CASSYGQRNEKLFF.

This sequence joins TRBV9 and TRBJ1-5. Germline CDR1 SGDLS, CDR2 YYNGEE. The CDR3 spans 13 residues. CDR3: CASSRENYGPQHF.

The chain recombines TRBV29-1 with TRBJ2-3; TCRdb names TRBD1, which stays unverified in the absence of DNA. The CDR3 is made up of 13 amino acids. Germline loops: CDR1 SQVTM, CDR2 ANQGSEA. This CDR3 is CSVTGGRADTQYF.

The chain has TRBV28 and TRBJ2-2; TCRdb proposes TRBD1, but this gene call is untestable without DNA. The CDR3 is made up of 15 amino acids. Germline V gives CDR1 MDHEN, CDR2 SYDVKM. This chain's CDR3 is CASSPGRGYTGELFF.

The chain joins TRBV5-5 to TRBJ2-3. The CDR3 covers 16 residues. Per the germline V gene, CDR1 is SGHKS and CDR2 is YYEKEE (reference sequence). This chain's CDR3 is CASSLGQVPYTDTQYF.

The gene calls are TRBV7-9 and TRBJ2-3. The CDR3 is made up of 14 amino acids. Per the germline V gene, CDR1 is SEHNR and CDR2 is FQNEAQ (reference sequence). The CDR3 sequence is CASSARRSTDTQYF.

The chain's CDR3 is CASSSTGGAGANVLTF. The rearrangement links TRBV12-3 or TRBV12-4 to TRBJ2-6; TCRdb designates TRBD1, a call that cannot be tested without DNA. The CDR3 has 16 residues.

The chain carries TRBV5-1 and TRBJ2-3; TCRdb's D call, TRBD1, is unchecked because there is no DNA. The CDR3 runs to 13 residues. Germline assignment: CDR1 SGHRS and CDR2 YFSETQ. The CDR3 sequence: CASSPGASGTQYF.